This record looks at one T cell receptor (beta chain) sequence and its context. It was with 60 Vbeta and 13 Jbeta primers that the PCR ran. Using immunoSEQ multiplex PCR, the repertoire was profiled, and TCRdb retains in-frame clones only, with some absent. The sample has 120,000 or so clones; about 85% are singletons. This CDR3 comprises 13 residues. Germline V gives CDR1 SQVTM, CDR2 ANQGSEA. This sample was included in a study of cytomegalovirus exposure and HLA in healthy donors. This TCR was sampled from a man aged 45-65 years in good health and CMV-seronegative. The sequenced sample consisted of PBMCs. The chain couples TRBV29-1 to TRBJ2-5; TRBD1 agrees at 8 bases. The end of the DNA is better explained by TRBJ2-7, so the J call may be wrong. This CDR3 reads CSYGGGTGLEQYF. In DNA, the CDR3 is TGCAGCTATGGGGGCGGGACAGGCCTCGAGCAGTACTTC.